This paragraph reports one TCR beta chain. The CDR3 spans 17 residues. V shed 4 bases, J shed 9 bases, and the junction held 11 bases outside the gene matches. CDR1 and CDR2 from the germline V gene are LGHNA and YSLEER. Sequencing used immunoSEQ multiplex PCR; TCRdb keeps in-frame clones, though not all of them. The top ten hold 2% of the sample, which has about 69,000 clones, almost 95% seen once. The entry originates in a study of T cell changes during pregnancy in multiple sclerosis. The sample here was peripheral blood, taken in the third trimester of pregnancy. This chain joins TRBV4-3 and TRBJ2-1; 14 nucleotides agree with TRBD2. This clonotype was sampled from a female donor in good health, enrolled as a control in a pregnancy study. The CDR3 here is CASSRDGLAGGEGEQFF. The CDR3 DNA reads TGCGCCAGCAGCCGGGACGGACTAGCGGGAGGAGAGGGTGAGCAGTTCTTC.